Listed here is a single TCR beta chain. It has no known antigen specificity. Base qualities were left out, and no much larger clone turns up one base away. Bulk bone marrow was analyzed, and T-cell subsets were not sorted. TCR beta CDR3 regions were immunosequenced from bone marrow of about 10 myelodysplastic syndrome patients before and after hypomethylating agent therapy. For longitudinal repertoire tracking, a baseline bone marrow plus two to three bone marrows at different post-treatment timepoints were contributed by each patient. Genomic DNA was isolated from whole bone marrow, and DNA quality was assessed with TapeStation, NanoDrop OneC and PicoGreen assays. Library preparation employed the immunoSEQ multiplex PCR assay. Survey resolution was used, with two replicates of approximately 200 ng each, totaling about 400 ng of DNA per sample. Rearranged TCRB sequences in genomic DNA were detected with the hsTCRB kit, which uses multiplex PCR primers directed at V and J genes. To amplify the CDR3 region, the first PCR ran for 31 cycles with the QIAGEN Multiplex PCR Kit. A roughly 8-cycle second PCR added sample barcodes and Illumina adapters to each replicate. Quantification of the pooled libraries was done with a QuantStudio 6 and the KAPA library quantification kit. About 14 pM of pooled libraries was sequenced on an Illumina MiSeq using 156-cycle single-end reads plus a 15-cycle index read. As for the authors' bioinformatics: VDJdb annotation flagged less than 2% of under 200,000 unique clonotypes as previously reported viral-epitope-specific. The immunoSEQ Data Assistant and immunoSEQ Analyzer converted raw reads into normalized, annotated TCRB repertoires. BioAnalyzer and version 0.6.5 of the immunarch R package were the tools used for clonotype analysis. Every repertoire was downsampled to the clone count of the smallest repertoire before richness was estimated. Clonotypes were categorized as expanded, contracted or novel by Fisher's exact tests, where a novel clonotype had zero frequency before treatment. Significantly changed CDR3 beta sequences were clustered with GLIPH2 at simulation_depth=1000 and kmer_min_depth=3, and CDR3s shorter than five residues were left out. TCRdb re-hosts the immuneACCESS table, in-frame sequences only. Its copies lack some clones; in the studies checked, an unresolved V gene accounts for under half of them, and the cause for the rest is not known. That table gives V, J and clone size, and the DNA gave D and trimming. This sample gives 1,500 to 2,000 clones in total; roughly 85% of them show up just once. Roughly a fifth of the sample rests with the top ten.

The sample is drawn from a study of hypomethylating agent response in myelodysplastic syndrome (dated by TCRdb to the early 2020s). For context, the study as a whole: The hypomethylating agent given was azacitidine in about 70% of the 11 patients and decitabine in 3 of 11 patients. Among the myelodysplastic syndrome patients in the cohort, under 10 were male and 2 were female. Patients had a mean age of about 70 +/- 6 years, and a diploid cytogenetic profile was the most common. TET2 was the most frequent mutation, present in 5 of 11 patients. About 6 patients had a response of complete response or hematologic improvement, and roughly 5 patients did not respond. Complete response or hematologic improvement counted as response, and patients meeting neither criterion were classed as non-responders. Beyond this particular receptor, the publication reports: Novel clonotypes appeared more often in responders, whereas non-responders had more contracted clonotypes after treatment. Healthy control donors were not age-matched to MDS patients, which could have impacted the MDS versus healthy comparison. After treatment with a hypomethylating agent, no significant changes in richness, rarefaction diversity or clonality were seen, whether all patients were considered together or each response group separately. Only 11 patients were analyzed, making the cohort small. A possible recognition of novel MDS antigens by the shared GLIPH2 clusters was not confirmed and needs experimental validation.

V loses 5 bases of germline sequence and J loses 0 bases, and the interval between the two ends is 14 bases. Its CDR3 holds 16 amino acids, cysteine through phenylalanine. Only the CDR3 DNA is retained, 48 bases long and in frame from the first base. CDR1 is given as SGHTA and CDR2 as FQGNSA, both from the germline V gene. This specimen consisted of bone marrow, obtained before or after starting hypomethylating agent treatment for myelodysplastic syndrome (not recorded which). The sequence is built from TRBV7-2 and TRBJ2-4; the D gene identity is not certain. This sequence was found in a human donor with myelodysplastic syndrome. The CDR3 sequence is CASSAHLQLAKNIQYF. In nucleotides, the sequence is TGTGCCAGCAGCGCCCACTTACAACTAGCCAAAAACATTCAGTACTTC.